Listed here are 24 T cell receptor beta chains from one sample, sequenced in a study of CD8+ T cells in alopecia areata. Extracted RNA was reverse transcribed into cDNA, the sequencing template. The protocol was immunoSEQ multiplex PCR, while the TCRdb copy is restricted to in-frame clones and leaves out a portion. Among some 150,000 clones, roughly 53% were seen once, and the ten largest hold around 6.6%. The material sequenced was CD4+ T cells sorted from blood, taken at week 0. The receptors stem from a human donor with alopecia areata.

This clone was recorded only once. This sample includes further DNA sequences coding for the same CDR3. CDR3 region: CASSLGSQETQYF. CDR3 nucleotide sequence: TGCGCCAGCAGCTTGGGTTCCCAAGAGACCCAGTACTTC. This chain joins TRBV5-1 and TRBJ2-5, with unresolved D. The CDR3 extends over 13 amino acids. V was trimmed by 0 bases and J by 1 base, leaving 4 bases between them. Germline V lookup: CDR1 SGHRS, CDR2 YFSETQ.

V and J are TRBV5-1 and TRBJ2-5; no clear D. V was trimmed by 0 bases and J by 2 bases, leaving 8 bases between them. Germline V gene sequence: CDR1 SGHRS, CDR2 YFSETQ. The CDR3 is 14 residues long. CDR3 sequence: CASSLDSYQETQYF. Here the CDR3 DNA reads TGCGCCAGCAGCTTGGACTCTTATCAAGAGACCCAGTACTTC.

V is TRBV4-1 and J is TRBJ1-2, with D possibly matching TRBD1 (5 bases). V was pared by 1 base and J by 1 base, with 16 bases between. Germline V gene data show CDR1 as MGHRA and CDR2 as YSYEKL. This CDR3 comprises 17 residues. The CDR3 DNA follows: TGCGCCAGCAGCCAAGTAGGACGGGACCGCCTTAACTATGGCTACACCTTC. Translation: CASSQVGRDRLNYGYTF.

This clone is a singleton in its sample. The chain employs TRBV23-1 and TRBJ1-2; 10 bases fit TRBD1. TRBV23-1 is an open reading frame whose function is uncertain. The trim removed 4 bases at V and 7 bases at J, leaving 3 bases unmatched. CDR3 length equals 13 residues. The CDR3 bases are TGCGCCAGCAGTCGACAGGGGGCAGGTGGCTACACCTTC. Protein: CASSRQGAGGYTF.

The chain employs TRBV9 and TRBJ2-1; TRBD2 aligns across 10 bases. V shed 8 bases, J shed 3 bases, and the junction held 5 bases outside the gene matches. Germline CDR1 is SGDLS and CDR2 is YYNGEE. The CDR3 runs 14 residues. CDR3 in DNA: TGTGCCAGAAAACTAGCGGGGCACTACAATGAGCAGTTCTTC. This encodes CARKLAGHYNEQFF.

J is TRBJ2-1 and V is TRBV4-1, with D perhaps TRBD1 or TRBD2 (6 bases each). V was trimmed by 5 bases and J by 4 bases, leaving 21 bases between them. There are 17 residues in the CDR3. Germline CDR1 reads MGHRA; CDR2 reads YSYEKL. DNA of the CDR3: TGCGCCAGCAGCTTCCGGGAAGGCCGGGGGCAATACAATGAGCAGTTCTTC. Its translation is CASSFREGRGQYNEQFF.

This clone has more than one count but fewer than ten. J is TRBJ2-7 and V is TRBV2; the D gene is possibly TRBD1 (6 bases). Trimming left V 0 bases short and J 9 bases short, with 9 bases between. Per germline, CDR1 SNHLY and CDR2 FYNNEI. The CDR3 spans 12 residues. This CDR3 is CASSEAGAVQYF. DNA of the CDR3: TGTGCCAGCAGTGAAGCGGGGGCAGTGCAGTACTTC.

The V call is TRBV7-8, the J call TRBJ1-2; D remains unclear. This CDR3 is 13 amino acids long. Trimming cost V 5 bases and J 8 bases, with 15 bases left between them. Germline CDR1 reads SGHVS; CDR2 reads FQNEAQ. CDR3 in DNA: TGTGCCAGCAGCCAGAGAGTAGGAGTGGGCTACACCTTC. Translated: CASSQRVGVGYTF.

CDR3 sequence (DNA): TGTGCCAGCTCTCTGGGTTCCGGGAGCGAGCAGTACTTC. Translation gives CASSLGSGSEQYF. The chain joins TRBV18 to TRBJ2-7, with a tentative D call TRBD2 (6 bases). Trimming stripped 6 bases from V and 6 bases from J, with 15 bases between. The germline V gene has CDR1 KGHSH and CDR2 LQKENI. There are 13 residues in the CDR3.

This chain links TRBV27 with TRBJ2-6; D may match TRBD1 or TRBD2 (6 bases each). The CDR3 has 18 residues. Trimming took off 2 bases at V and 0 bases at J, with 14 bases between the two ends. Germline values: CDR1 MNHEY, CDR2 SMNVEV (reference sequence). Written as DNA, the CDR3 is TGTGCCAGCAGTTTAATGGGGGGCCCGGGCTCTGGGGCCAACGTCCTGACTTTC. Protein sequence: CASSLMGGPGSGANVLTF. Based on the CDR3 plus reference TRBV27 and TRBJ2-6, the full variable domain is EAQVTQNPRYLITVTGKKLTVTCSQNMNHEYMSWYRQDPGLGLRQIYYSMNVEVTDKGDVPEGYKVSRKEKRNFPLILESPSPNQTSLYFCASSLMGGPGSGANVLTFGAGSRLTVL.

This chain links TRBV25-1 with TRBJ1-5; D remains ambiguous. Trimming removed 4 bases at V and 2 bases at J, with 12 bases between. Germline V gives CDR1 MGHDK, CDR2 SYGVNS. The CDR3 totals 15 residues. For the CDR3, the DNA is TGTGCCAGCAGTGCATCGATGAGAGGCAATCAGCCCCAGCATTTT. Protein product: CASSASMRGNQPQHF.

This clone was seen a few times. The rearrangement uses TRBV7-2 and TRBJ2-3; 9 bases agree with TRBD1. The CDR3 length is 15 residues. Germline V CDR1 and CDR2: SGHTA, FQGNSA. V lost 4 bases to trimming and J lost 1 base; unmatched junction nucleotides: 3. The CDR3 here is CASSSRQGGTDTQYF. The CDR3 coding sequence is TGTGCCAGCAGCTCCAGACAGGGGGGCACAGATACGCAGTATTTT.

This clone was seen more than once but under ten times. This chain joins TRBV5-1 and TRBJ1-4; D is undetermined. The CDR3 is 14 amino acids. The germline CDR1 and CDR2 sequences are SGHRS and YFSETQ. Deletions cut 0 bases from V and 8 bases from J, with 11 bases between. CDR3 coding DNA: TGCGCCAGCAGCTTGGGACGGGAGGAGGAAAAACTGTTTTTT. Encoded protein: CASSLGREEEKLFF.

V is TRBV30 and J is TRBJ2-5; D gene uncertain. The length of the CDR3 is 13 residues. The V gene's germline CDR1 is GTSNPN and CDR2 SVGIG (reference sequence). Trimming cost V 4 bases and J 4 bases, with 13 bases left between them. CDR3 region: CAWTPGVGETQYF. The CDR3 coding sequence is TGTGCCTGGACTCCCGGAGTGGGAGAGACCCAGTACTTC. The whole variable domain, remainder taken from reference TRBV30 and TRBJ2-5, is SQTIHQWPATLVQPVGSPLSLECTVEGTSNPNLYWYRQAAGRGLQLLFYSVGIGQISSEVPQNLSASRPQDRQFILSSKKLLLSDSGFYLCAWTPGVGETQYFGPGTRLLVL.

This clone was observed a handful of times. The rearrangement links TRBV4-1 to TRBJ1-1; D is unclear. V was cut by 5 bases and J by 2 bases, with 15 bases left in between. The CDR3 is 15 amino acids. Germline values: CDR1 MGHRA, CDR2 YSYEKL. The CDR3 coding sequence is TGCGCCAGCAGCACAACCGACCTAGGCAACACTGAAGCTTTCTTT. Translated: CASSTTDLGNTEAFF.

This sequence joins TRBV30 and TRBJ2-5, with D unresolved. CDR3 length equals 13 residues. Germline lookup yields CDR1 GTSNPN and CDR2 SVGIG (reference sequence). Trimming removed 3 bases from V and 4 bases from J, with 12 bases in between. CDR3 sequence (DNA): TGTGCCTGGAGGCGGCTTAAAGGAGAGACCCAGTACTTC. Residues: CAWRRLKGETQYF.

V gene TRBV7-6 combines with J gene TRBJ2-7; TRBD1 matches 10 bases. Germline trimming cut 5 bases from V and 3 bases from J; bases unmatched to any gene: 7. The length of the CDR3 is 15 residues. Germline V gives CDR1 SGHVS, CDR2 FNYEAQ. In DNA form, the CDR3 reads TGTGCCAGCAGCCAATGGGGACAGGGGTTCTACGAGCAGTACTTC. Its translation: CASSQWGQGFYEQYF.

Concerning this clone: One junction end does not reproduce the germline sequence, and a read error may be involved. V and J are TRBV30 and TRBJ1-2, with TRBD1 identical over 8 bases. Per germline, CDR1 GTSNPN and CDR2 SVGIG (reference sequence). The CDR3 is 15 amino acids. Written as DNA, the CDR3 is TGTGCCCGGAGTACACCGGGACAGGCTAACTATGGCTACACCTTC. As protein: CARSTPGQANYGYTF.

V gene TRBV30 combines with J gene TRBJ1-1; D is ambiguous. V was clipped by 2 bases and J by 5 bases, with 12 bases between them. Per the germline V gene, CDR1 is GTSNPN and CDR2 is SVGIG (reference sequence). The CDR3 runs to 13 residues. The CDR3 DNA reads TGTGCCTGGAGTCTCGGCCTATCAACTGAAGCTTTCTTT. It translates to CAWSLGLSTEAFF.

This clone was seen a handful of times. This sequence joins TRBV27 and TRBJ2-6; TRBD1 aligns across 11 bases. CDR1 is MNHEY, CDR2 SMNVEV, per germline (reference sequence). CDR3 length: 19 residues. V was clipped by 5 bases and J by 0 bases; unmatched bases: 9. The CDR3 is CASSPWTGGLLSGANVLTF. DNA of the CDR3: TGTGCCAGCAGTCCCTGGACAGGGGGCCTTCTCTCTGGGGCCAACGTCCTGACTTTC.

This sequence joins TRBV2 and TRBJ1-2; no clear D. Trimming shortened V by 2 bases and J by 2 bases, and 9 bases separated the two germline ends. The length of the CDR3 is 14 residues. CDR1 and CDR2 (germline): SNHLY, FYNNEI. CDR3 region: CASSERTINYGYTF. The CDR3 DNA reads as TGTGCCAGCAGTGAAAGGACGATAAACTATGGCTACACCTTC.

This clone was observed a handful of times. V and J are TRBV30 and TRBJ2-3; possibly TRBD1 or TRBD2 for D (5 bases each). CDR1 GTSNPN and CDR2 SVGIG come from the germline V gene (reference sequence). The CDR3 is 15 residues long. Trimming pared 5 bases from V and 2 bases from J, leaving 17 bases between. The CDR3 DNA follows: TGTGCCTGGGGCCGACGGGGCCTTATCACAGATACGCAGTATTTT. As protein: CAWGRRGLITDTQYF.

V and J are TRBV2 and TRBJ1-5, with D perhaps TRBD1 (5 bases). The CDR3 has 17 amino acids. Germline CDR1 SNHLY, CDR2 FYNNEI. V lost 6 bases and J lost 3, with 21 bases in between. The CDR3 nucleotides read TGTGCCAGCAGGCTGGCGGCAGGGATCCTTCCCAATCAGCCCCAGCATTTT. The encoded protein is CASRLAAGILPNQPQHF.

As DNA, the CDR3 is TGTGCCAGCAGTTTATCATCCTTTGGGACACCGCCCAATCAGCCCCAGCATTTT. This encodes CASSLSSFGTPPNQPQHF. The chain is built from TRBV27 and TRBJ1-5, with D perhaps matching TRBD1 (6 bases). Deletions cut 0 bases from V and 3 bases from J, with 18 bases between. CDR1 is MNHEY and CDR2 is SMNVEV in the germline V gene (reference sequence). The CDR3 is 18 residues long.